A selection of T cell receptor beta chains follows, all from one sample in a study of blood T cell repertoires in COVID-19. TCRdb keeps only in-frame clones here, not all; method: immunoSEQ multiplex PCR. The sample lists under 300,000 clones, about 85% occurring once. Specimen: peripheral blood. Receptors originate from a man aged 60 to 69 who had recovered from COVID-19. Each CDR3 is given with its conserved first and last residue. The D gene is left open where the match is weak. Expanded clones get a size class; other rows say once, few or many, or leave the size out.

>TRBJ2-1|-|TRBV9|TRBD2
CASSVLAGGREQFF
TGTGCCAGCAGCGTTCTAGCGGGGGGGCGTGAGCAGTTCTTC
>TRBJ2-7|-|TRBV5-1|TRBD1
CASSYVGTGSLYEQYF
TGCGCCAGCAGCTATGTAGGGACAGGGTCCTTGTACGAGCAGTACTTC
>TRBJ2-1|-|TRBV28|TRBD2
CASRPSGGTYNEQFF
TGTGCCAGCAGGCCTAGCGGGGGAACCTACAATGAGCAGTTCTTC
>TRBJ1-2|once|TRBV10-2|TRBD1
CASRTGRNYGYTF
TGCGCCAGCAGGACAGGGAGAAACTATGGCTACACCTTC
>TRBJ2-1|once|TRBV28|TRBD1
CATRDRVVRNEQFF
TGTGCCACTAGAGACAGGGTGGTACGCAATGAGCAGTTCTTC
>TRBJ2-7|few|TRBV2|-
CASSEGGGAYEQYF
TGTGCCAGCAGTGAAGGAGGGGGGGCCTACGAGCAGTACTTC
>TRBJ1-1|few|TRBV2|-
CASSGESNTEAFF
TGTGCCAGCAGTGGGGAGTCGAACACTGAAGCTTTCTTT
>TRBJ2-3|-|TRBV24-1|-
CATSVRTDTQYF
TGTGCCACCAGTGTCCGGACAGATACGCAGTATTTT
>TRBJ1-2|-|TRBV5-1|-
CASSGVQGYGYTF
TGCGCCAGCAGCGGGGTGCAGGGCTATGGCTACACCTTC
>TRBJ1-2|-|TRBV5-4|-
CASSLGHAYGYTF
TGTGCCAGCAGCCTTGGACATGCCTATGGCTACACCTTC